This TCR beta chain was identified in a study of cytomegalovirus exposure and HLA in healthy donors. The CDR3 has 14 amino acids. V was trimmed by 0 bases and J by 5 bases, leaving 8 bases between them. The germline CDR1 and CDR2 sequences are SGDLS and YYNGEE. Amplification used 60 Vbeta primers and 13 Jbeta primers. Under the authors' procedure: Per a later analysis, the number of unique TCR beta chains was roughly 80 million, of which 10 million to 11 million were shared. Here immunoSEQ multiplex PCR was the method, and the copy in TCRdb shows in-frame clones only, minus some. That table supplies the V and J calls and clone size; D and trimming were determined from the DNA. The sample carries roughly 130,000 clones, over 70% recorded once. The donors, nominally healthy at sampling, likely had unrecorded immune exposures. Study-level findings and limits: Under in vitro conditions, a few CMV-associated chains were confirmed as specific for CMV antigens. Other equally common chains were less clonally expanded than HLA-associated TCR beta chains, a later analysis showed.

As concerns this clone: What it binds is unknown.

Sequenced sample: PBMCs. This rearrangement joins TRBV9 to TRBJ2-2, with D uncertain. The TCR comes from a woman aged 40-49 years in good health and CMV-seronegative. CDR3 coding DNA: TGTGCCAGCAGCGTAGGACCGACTACCGGGGAGCTGTTTTTT. Translated, it gives CASSVGPTTGELFF.